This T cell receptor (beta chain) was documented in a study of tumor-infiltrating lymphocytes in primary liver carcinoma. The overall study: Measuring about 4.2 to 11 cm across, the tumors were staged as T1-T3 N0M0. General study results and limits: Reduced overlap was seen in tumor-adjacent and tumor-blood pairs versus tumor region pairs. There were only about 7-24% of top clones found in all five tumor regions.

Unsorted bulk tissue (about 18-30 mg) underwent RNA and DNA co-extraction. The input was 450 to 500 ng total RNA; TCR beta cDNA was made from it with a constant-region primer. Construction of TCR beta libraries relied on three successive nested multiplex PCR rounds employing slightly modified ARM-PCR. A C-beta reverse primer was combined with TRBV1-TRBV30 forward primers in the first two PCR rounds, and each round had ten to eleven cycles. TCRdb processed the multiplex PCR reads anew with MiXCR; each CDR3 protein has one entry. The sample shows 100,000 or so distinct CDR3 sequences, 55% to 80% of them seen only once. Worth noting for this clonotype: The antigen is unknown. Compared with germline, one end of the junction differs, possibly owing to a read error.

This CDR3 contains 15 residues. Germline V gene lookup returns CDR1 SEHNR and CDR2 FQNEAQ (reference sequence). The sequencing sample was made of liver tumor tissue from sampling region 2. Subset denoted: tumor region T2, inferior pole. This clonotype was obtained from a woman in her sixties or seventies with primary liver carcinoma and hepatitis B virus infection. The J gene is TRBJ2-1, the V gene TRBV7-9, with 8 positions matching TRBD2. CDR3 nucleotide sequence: TGTGTCAGCGACTCGGGAGGGGTCCCCTACAATGAGCAGTTCTTC. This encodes CVSDSGGVPYNEQFF.